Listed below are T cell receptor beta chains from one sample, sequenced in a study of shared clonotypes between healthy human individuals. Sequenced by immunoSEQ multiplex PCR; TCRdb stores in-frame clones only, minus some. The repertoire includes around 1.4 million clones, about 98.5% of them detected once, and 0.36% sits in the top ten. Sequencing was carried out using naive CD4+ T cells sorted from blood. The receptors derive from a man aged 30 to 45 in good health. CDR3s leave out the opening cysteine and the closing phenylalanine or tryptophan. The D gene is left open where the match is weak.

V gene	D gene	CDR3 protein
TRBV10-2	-	ASSQQVQLYEQY
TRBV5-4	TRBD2	ASSSWTSGSTDTQY
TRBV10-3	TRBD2	AISDLTSGRATSSYEQY
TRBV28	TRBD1	ASRGDRTSYEQY
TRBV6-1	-	ASSVQGPDTQY
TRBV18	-	ASSPPISATNEKLF
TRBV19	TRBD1	ASSSHQGVGQPQH
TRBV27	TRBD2	ASSSHLAGTRYNEQF
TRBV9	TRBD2	ASSPRGDNVGNEQF
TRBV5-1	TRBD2	ASTQGTSGSYNEQF
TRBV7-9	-	ASSLAVGSTVLDYNEQF